The clone carrying this T cell receptor (beta chain) was seen once. Its antigen remains unknown. CD3+CD4+ and CD3+CD8+ cells were FACS-sorted from thawed unstimulated PBMCs. This sample was included in a study of T cell clones after liver transplantation. On the study more broadly: Immunosuppression withdrawal was tried within 2 years after liver transplantation in this trial. Three of the eight recipients were HCV-positive; the rest had non-autoimmune, non-viral transplant indications.

Sequencing used immunoSEQ multiplex PCR; TCRdb keeps in-frame clones, though not all of them. The top ten hold less than 3.5% of the sample, which has some 70,000 clones, about 88% seen once. General study results and limits: Migration into the graft, not deletion, may explain lost graft donor-reactive T cells.

The receptor's source is a human donor who received a liver transplant. The source was CD4+ T cells from blood, collected before liver transplant.

The CDR3 sequence is CASSIRGLAGGWTDTQYF. In DNA, the CDR3 is TGTGCCAGCAGCATCCGGGGACTAGCGGGAGGTTGGACAGATACGCAGTATTTT. The V call is TRBV11-2, the J call TRBJ2-3; the match to TRBD2 covers 15 bases. The CDR3 loop spans 18 amino acids. Losses at the gene ends were 5 bases for V and 3 bases for J; bases not matched to a gene: 9. The germline V gene has CDR1 SGHAT and CDR2 FQNNGV.